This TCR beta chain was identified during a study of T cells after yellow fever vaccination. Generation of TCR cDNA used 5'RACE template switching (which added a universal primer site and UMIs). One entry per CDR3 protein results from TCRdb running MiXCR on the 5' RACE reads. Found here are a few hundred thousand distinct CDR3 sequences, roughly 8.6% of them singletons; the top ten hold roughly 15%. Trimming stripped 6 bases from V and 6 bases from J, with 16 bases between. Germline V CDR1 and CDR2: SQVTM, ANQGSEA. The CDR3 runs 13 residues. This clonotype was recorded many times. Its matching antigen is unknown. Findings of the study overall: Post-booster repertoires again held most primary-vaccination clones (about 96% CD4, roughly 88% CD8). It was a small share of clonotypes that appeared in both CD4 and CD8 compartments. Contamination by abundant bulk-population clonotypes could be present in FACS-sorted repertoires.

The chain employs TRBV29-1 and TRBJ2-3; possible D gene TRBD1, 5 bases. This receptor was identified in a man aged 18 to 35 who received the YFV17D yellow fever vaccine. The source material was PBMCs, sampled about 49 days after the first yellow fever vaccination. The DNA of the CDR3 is TGCAGCGTGAATCAGGGCCACCCTGATACGCAGTATTTT. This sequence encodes CSVNQGHPDTQYF.